A single sample is the source of the 21 T cell receptor beta chains below, sequenced in a study of CD8 T cells in Susac syndrome. Random hexamers primed reverse transcription of about 0.45 to 1 ug RNA. TCRdb re-derived calls from the immunoSEQ multiplex PCR reads in MiXCR, one entry per CDR3 protein. This table has 180,000 or so distinct CDR3 sequences, about 95% appearing once. Sequenced material: CD4+ T cells from PBMCs. The receptors here all came from a human donor in good health.

The V and J genes are TRBV20-1 and TRBJ2-7; 9 bases map to TRBD1. The CDR3 totals 16 residues. After removal of 6 bases from V and 2 bases from J, the junction contained 14 bases not matched to a gene. Germline-derived CDR1 and CDR2 are DFQATT and SNEGSKA (reference sequence). The CDR3 bases are TGCAGTGCGTTTCTCATGGACAGGGGTGTAACCTACGAGCAGTACTTC. It encodes CSAFLMDRGVTYEQYF.

The rearrangement links TRBV19 to TRBJ2-3; D may correspond to TRBD1 or TRBD2 (5 bases each). CDR1 is LNHDA, CDR2 SQIVND, per germline (reference sequence). The CDR3 runs 17 residues. Trimming cost V 4 bases and J 7 bases, with 24 bases left between them. The CDR3 here is CASSTLRRGEHMNTQYF. In DNA form, the CDR3 reads TGTGCCAGTAGTACCCTTCGGAGAGGGGAGCACATGAATACGCAGTATTTT.

The count of this clonotype is one. J is TRBJ2-7 and V is TRBV7-2; D is perhaps TRBD1 or TRBD2 (5 bases each). Trimming pared 1 base from V and 3 bases from J, leaving 10 bases between. The germline V gene encodes CDR1 SGHTA and CDR2 FQGNSA. The CDR3 covers 14 residues. CDR3 residues: CASSLGGSIYEQYF. CDR3 in DNA: TGTGCCAGCAGCTTAGGGGGGTCCATCTACGAGCAGTACTTC.

The V and J genes are TRBV5-1 and TRBJ2-3, with D uncertain. The germline CDR1 and CDR2 sequences are SGHRS and YFSETQ. Trimming removed 6 bases at V and 2 bases at J, with 16 bases between. The CDR3 consists of 15 residues. The CDR3 bases are TGCGCCAGCACCCCGGTGGGGTCCTACACAGATACGCAGTATTTT. It yields the protein CASTPVGSYTDTQYF.

This chain connects TRBV29-1 to TRBJ2-5; D might be TRBD2 (6 bases). Germline V gene data show CDR1 as SQVTM and CDR2 as ANQGSEA. This CDR3 is built from 13 residues. Trimming cost V 7 bases and J 0 bases, with 12 bases left between them. The CDR3 is CSAGAGYQETQYF. The CDR3 nucleotides are TGCAGCGCCGGGGCGGGGTACCAAGAGACCCAGTACTTC.

V gene TRBV19 combines with J gene TRBJ2-6; a possible D gene is TRBD1 (5 bases). CDR1 LNHDA and CDR2 SQIVND come from the germline V gene (reference sequence). This CDR3 is built from 15 residues. Trimming removed 1 base from V and 6 bases from J, with 10 bases in between. CDR3 bases: TGTGCCAGTAGTATAGGACACAGGACGGCCAACGTCCTGACTTTC. Its translation: CASSIGHRTANVLTF.

The count of this clonotype is one. In nucleotides, the CDR3 is TGTGCCAGCAGTTATCCTAGCGGTCGGTACTTC. It encodes CASSYPSGRYF. The V and J genes are TRBV6-2 or TRBV6-3 and TRBJ2-7; 7 nucleotides agree with TRBD2. V was clipped by 3 bases and J by 12 bases; unmatched bases: 5. The CDR3 spans 11 residues. Germline CDR1 is MNHEY and CDR2 is SVGEGT.

This clonotype occurred a few times. The chain is built from TRBV5-1 and TRBJ1-2; possibly TRBD1 for D (6 bases). V dropped 4 bases and J dropped 3 bases, with 10 bases sitting between them. The CDR3 has 13 residues. Looked up from germline, CDR1 is SGHRS and CDR2 is YFSETQ. CDR3: CASSPQGDYGYTF. The CDR3 bases are TGCGCCAGCAGCCCACAGGGAGACTATGGCTACACCTTC. Combining the CDR3 with reference TRBV5-1 and TRBJ1-2 gives the whole variable domain KAGVTQTPRYLIKTRGQQVTLSCSPISGHRSVSWYQQTPGQGLQFLFEYFSETQRNKGNFPGRFSGRQFSNSRSEMNVSTLELGDSALYLCASSPQGDYGYTFGSGTRLTVV.

This chain connects TRBV29-1 to TRBJ2-6; no firm D call. CDR1 and CDR2 (germline): SQVTM, ANQGSEA. Trimming removed 4 bases at V and 4 bases at J, with 14 bases between. The CDR3 totals 15 residues. This CDR3 reads CSVVSSRPGANVLTF. DNA for the CDR3: TGCAGCGTTGTGAGTTCCCGCCCGGGGGCCAACGTCCTGACTTTC. The whole variable domain, filled in from reference TRBV29-1 and TRBJ2-6, reads SAVISQKPSRDICQRGTSLTIQCQVDSQVTMMFWYRQQPGQSLTLIATANQGSEATYESGFVIDKFPISRPNLTFSTLTVSNMSPEDSSIYLCSVVSSRPGANVLTFGAGSRLTVL.

CDR3 sequence: CSALRIGHDNQPQHF. The CDR3, as DNA: TGCAGTGCCCTGAGAATTGGACACGACAATCAGCCCCAGCATTTT. The V gene is TRBV20-1, the J gene TRBJ1-5; perhaps TRBD1 as D (5 bases). The CDR3 has 15 residues. V was cut by 6 bases and J by 3 bases, with 18 bases left in between. Germline loops: CDR1 DFQATT, CDR2 SNEGSKA (reference sequence).

The chain employs TRBV15 and TRBJ1-1; D possibly corresponds to TRBD1 (5 bases). Trimming stripped 9 bases from V and 0 bases from J, with 14 bases between. CDR1 and CDR2 from the germline V gene are LNHNV and YYDKDF (reference sequence). The CDR3 is 14 residues long. The chain's CDR3 is CATAGGFMNTEAFF. The CDR3 DNA reads as TGTGCCACTGCTGGGGGGTTTATGAACACTGAAGCTTTCTTT.

This sequence joins TRBV20-1 and TRBJ2-1, with TRBD1 matching 8 bases. Per germline, CDR1 DFQATT and CDR2 SNEGSKA (reference sequence). This CDR3 comprises 11 residues. V trimming: 3 bases; J trimming: 15 bases; junction bases outside the gene matches: 7. Here the CDR3 reads CSARQGAGAFF. The CDR3 DNA reads TGCAGTGCTAGGCAGGGGGCAGGTGCGTTCTTC.

The rearrangement joins TRBV29-1 to TRBJ1-1; D may be TRBD1 (6 bases). Germline values: CDR1 SQVTM, CDR2 ANQGSEA. CDR3 length equals 14 residues. The V gene lost 4 bases and the J gene lost 4 bases, with 16 bases spanning the gap. For the CDR3, the DNA is TGCAGCGTTGTATCGAGGGGCAGGGGCACTGAAGCTTTCTTT. Translating gives CSVVSRGRGTEAFF.

The chain employs TRBV29-1 and TRBJ2-3, with D perhaps matching TRBD1 (6 bases). This CDR3 is built from 12 residues. V lost 7 bases and J lost 2, with 10 bases in between. Germline V lookup: CDR1 SQVTM, CDR2 ANQGSEA. The CDR3 bases are TGCAGCGCCTACAGGGACACAGATACGCAGTATTTT. Protein product: CSAYRDTDTQYF.

CDR3 region: CAWSVLAGETQYF. CDR3 DNA sequence: TGTGCCTGGAGTGTACTAGCGGGAGAGACCCAGTACTTC. The chain is built from TRBV30 and TRBJ2-5; TRBD2 matches 9 bases. CDR3 length: 13 residues. V lost 0 bases to trimming and J lost 4 bases; unmatched junction nucleotides: 0. CDR1 and CDR2 (germline): GTSNPN, SVGIG (reference sequence).

The chain is built from TRBV7-2 and TRBJ2-5; D may be TRBD1 (6 bases). The CDR3 sequence is 14 residues long. V dropped 6 bases and J dropped 2 bases, with 13 bases sitting between them. Germline CDR1 SGHTA, CDR2 FQGNSA. CDR3 sequence (DNA): TGTGCCAGCAGACGGACAGCTCGACAAGAGACCCAGTACTTC. Residues: CASRRTARQETQYF.

V and J are TRBV6-2 or TRBV6-3 and TRBJ2-1; D possibly corresponds to TRBD2 (6 bases). Germline loops: CDR1 MNHEY, CDR2 SVGEGT. This CDR3 has 22 residues. CDR3 nucleotide sequence: TGTCCCAAAAGCGGAAAGCGGGCCATGAGATTTGCTCCACCACAAAACTACAATGAGCAGTTCTTC. Amino acid sequence: CPKSGKRAMRFAPPQNYNEQFF.

The J gene is TRBJ1-1, the V gene TRBV4-2; D is uncertain. Germline V gives CDR1 LGHNA, CDR2 YNFKEQ. The CDR3 contains 15 residues. Trimming took off 0 bases at V and 0 bases at J, with 8 bases between the two ends. The CDR3 sequence: CASSQDWGLNTEAFF. CDR3 nucleotides: TGTGCCAGCAGCCAAGATTGGGGTTTGAACACTGAAGCTTTCTTT.

This rearrangement joins TRBV30 to TRBJ2-1; D possibly corresponds to TRBD2 (6 bases). Germline V lookup: CDR1 GTSNPN, CDR2 SVGIG (reference sequence). CDR3 length: 19 residues. Trimming cost V 0 bases and J 5 bases, with 26 bases left between them. CDR3 DNA sequence: TGTGCCTGGAGTGTACTCCGGGATCGGCGGGGATTCCGAAACAATGAGCAGTTCTTC. It encodes CAWSVLRDRRGFRNNEQFF.

The chain joins TRBV7-9 to TRBJ1-2; no clear D gene. Trimming pared 2 bases from V and 4 bases from J, leaving 11 bases between. The CDR3 has 14 residues. The germline CDR1 and CDR2 sequences are SEHNR and FQNEAQ (reference sequence). CDR3 protein: CASSLPSRPYGYTF. The CDR3 DNA reads TGTGCCAGCAGCTTACCCAGCAGGCCCTATGGCTACACCTTC. Supplemented by reference TRBV7-9 and TRBJ1-2, the full variable domain reads DTGVSQNPRHKITKRGQNVTFRCDPISEHNRLYWYRQTLGQGPEFLTYFQNEAQLEKSRLLSDRFSAERPKGSFSTLEIQRTEQGDSAMYLCASSLPSRPYGYTFGSGTRLTVV.

This clonotype was counted a few times. The rearrangement links TRBV28 to TRBJ2-7, with a tentative D call TRBD2 (6 bases). Trimming left V 5 bases short and J 0 bases short, with 11 bases between. Germline CDR1 and CDR2: MDHEN and SYDVKM. CDR3 length: 14 residues. The CDR3, as DNA: TGTGCCAGCAGTCGACTAGGAATCTCCTACGAGCAGTACTTC. It specifies CASSRLGISYEQYF.